These 21 T cell receptor beta chains originate from one sample sequenced in a study of T cell repertoires in cytomegalovirus infection. TCRdb ran MiXCR on the reads and lists one entry per CDR3 protein. The repertoire holds some 280,000 distinct CDR3 sequences, roughly 13% seen once, with around 9% in the top ten. The sequenced sample was PBMCs. These TCRs come from a human donor in good health (CMV status not recorded). Some clones in this sample may be carry-over from other donors' samples.

This clonotype was found many times. The genes are TRBV7-8 and TRBJ1-1; D remains ambiguous. V shed 0 bases and J shed 5 bases, with 19 bases lying between them. The CDR3 consists of 17 residues. Germline CDR1 and CDR2: SGHVS and FQNEAQ. CDR3 in DNA: TGTGCCAGCAGCTTAGCCTCAGGATGGGGTCTTGGTACTGAAGCTTTCTTT. Amino acids: CASSLASGWGLGTEAFF.

The rearrangement uses TRBV20-1 and TRBJ2-7, with D maybe TRBD1 (6 bases). The CDR3 totals 13 residues. Per germline, CDR1 DFQATT and CDR2 SNEGSKA (reference sequence). Trimming took 5 bases from V and 3 from J, leaving 14 bases between them. CDR3 sequence (DNA): TGCAGTGCTCCATCCCCGGGACACTACGAGCAGTACTTC. Residues: CSAPSPGHYEQYF.

This clonotype appeared many times. The rearrangement joins TRBV12-3 or TRBV12-4 to TRBJ1-3; D gene ambiguous. Deletions cut 11 bases from V and 4 bases from J, with 9 bases between. The CDR3 extends over 11 amino acids. Written as DNA, the CDR3 is TGTGCCGCTGGAAAAGGAAACACCATATATTTT. Translation: CAAGKGNTIYF.

This clonotype was seen ten or more times. The chain is built from TRBV7-6 and TRBJ2-2; no reliable D call. The CDR3 loop spans 17 amino acids. Germline CDR1 and CDR2: SGHVS and FNYEAQ. V dropped 0 bases and J dropped 2 bases, with 13 bases sitting between them. CDR3 bases: TGTGCCAGCAGCTTAGCACTTCGACAACAAAACACCGGGGAGCTGTTTTTT. Translated: CASSLALRQQNTGELFF. The full variable domain, with the rest looked up from reference TRBV7-6 and TRBJ2-2, is GAGVSQSPRYKVTKRGQDVALRCDPISGHVSLYWYRQALGQGPEFLTYFNYEAQQDKSGLPNDRFSAERPEGSISTLTIQRTEQRDSAMYRCASSLALRQQNTGELFFGEGSRLTVL.

This clonotype has at least ten counts. The J gene is TRBJ2-1, the V gene TRBV7-2; weak D call: TRBD2 (5 bases). Germline CDR1 SGHTA, CDR2 FQGNSA. V was clipped by 2 bases and J by 7 bases, with 15 bases between them. The CDR3 runs to 15 residues. CDR3: CASSLWWELRNEQFF. The DNA for the CDR3 is TGTGCCAGCAGCTTATGGTGGGAGTTAAGGAATGAGCAGTTCTTC.

This clonotype has ten or more counts. The chain combines TRBV2 with TRBJ1-1; D call uncertain. The V and J ends lost 8 bases and 6 bases respectively, with 16 bases between them. The CDR3 extends over 13 amino acids. Germline V CDR1 and CDR2: SNHLY, FYNNEI. The CDR3 here is CASSSDRHPEAFF. CDR3 nucleotides: TGTGCCAGCTCTTCTGATCGGCATCCTGAAGCTTTCTTT.

V and J are TRBV20-1 and TRBJ1-1; a possible D gene is TRBD1 (5 bases). There are 13 residues in the CDR3. Germline V gives CDR1 DFQATT, CDR2 SNEGSKA (reference sequence). V dropped 3 bases and J dropped 1 base, with 9 bases sitting between them. This chain's CDR3 is CSASIQENTEAFF. CDR3 bases: TGCAGTGCTAGTATACAGGAGAACACTGAAGCTTTCTTT.

About this clonotype itself: As the CDR3 is not closed by the conserved phenylalanine or tryptophan, this likely results from a read error. The CDR3 spells CASSYSGAPAVETQYL. As DNA, the CDR3 is TGTGCCAGCAGTTACTCGGGGGCCCCGGCTGTGGAGACCCAGTACCTC. The J gene is TRBJ2-5, the V gene TRBV6-8; D possibly corresponds to TRBD1 (6 bases). From germline, CDR1 is MNHGY and CDR2 SAAAGT. CDR3 length: 16 amino acids. The V and J ends lost 0 bases and 5 bases respectively, with 16 bases between them.

In this sample, this clonotype turned up many times. V usage is TRBV7-9 and J usage is TRBJ2-1; 9 bases are a match to TRBD1. Germline V gives CDR1 SEHNR, CDR2 FQNEAQ (reference sequence). The ends lost 5 bases at V and 9 bases at J; junction bases unmatched: 11. This CDR3 contains 15 residues. The CDR3 loop reads CASSPRPGQGGEQFF. CDR3 DNA: TGTGCCAGCAGCCCGAGACCGGGACAGGGAGGTGAGCAGTTCTTC.

This clonotype occurred many times. The chain joins TRBV12-3 or TRBV12-4 to TRBJ1-2, with TRBD1 identical over 7 bases. The CDR3 runs to 15 residues. V lost 0 bases to trimming and J lost 1 base; unmatched junction nucleotides: 2. Here the CDR3 reads CASSLATGHNYGYTF. Written as DNA, the CDR3 is TGTGCCAGCAGTTTAGCGACAGGGCATAACTATGGCTACACCTTC.

The CDR3 reads CASSEWASGAFTDTQYF. The DNA of the CDR3 is TGCGCCAGCAGTGAGTGGGCTAGCGGGGCCTTCACAGATACGCAGTATTTT. The chain is built from TRBV10-1 and TRBJ2-3; 9 bases map to TRBD2. There are 17 residues in the CDR3. Trimming removed 1 base from V and 2 bases from J; junction bases left unmatched: 7. The germline gives CDR1 WNHNN, CDR2 SYGVQD (reference sequence).

The sample holds a few counts of this clonotype. V gene TRBV25-1 combines with J gene TRBJ1-2; no clear D. CDR1 and CDR2 (germline): MGHDK, SYGVNS. The CDR3 has 11 residues. With 5 bases removed from V and 7 bases from J, the gap between germline ends came to 8 bases. The CDR3 DNA reads as TGTGCCAGCAGTCGGGGAAGTGGCTACACCTTC. Its protein product is CASSRGSGYTF.

This clonotype was seen a handful of times. The chain combines TRBV2 with TRBJ2-7; TRBD2 agrees at 9 bases. This CDR3 contains 16 residues. V dropped 9 bases and J dropped 2; count of bases not matched to a gene: 14. CDR1 SNHLY and CDR2 FYNNEI come from the germline V gene. The DNA of the CDR3 is TGTGCCAGACTGCCTCCCCGGACTAGCGAACCCTACGAGCAGTACTTC. Translated, it gives CARLPPRTSEPYEQYF.

This clonotype was counted at least ten times. In DNA, the CDR3 is TGTGCCAGCAGCTTAAGCGGAGGGGAATCCTACGAGCAGTACTTC. Encoded protein: CASSLSGGESYEQYF. V gene TRBV7-3 combines with J gene TRBJ2-7, with D possibly being TRBD2 (6 bases). CDR1 and CDR2 (germline): SGHTA, FQGTGA. Trimming pared 1 base from V and 1 base from J, leaving 11 bases between. The length of the CDR3 is 15 residues.

In its sample, this clonotype was seen many times. This sequence joins TRBV2 and TRBJ2-7; 9 bases fit TRBD2. The germline gives CDR1 SNHLY, CDR2 FYNNEI. V trimming: 3 bases; J trimming: 2 bases; junction bases outside the gene matches: 5. The CDR3 covers 15 residues. CDR3 sequence: CASSDASGEAYEQYF. CDR3 DNA sequence: TGTGCCAGCAGTGACGCTAGCGGGGAAGCCTACGAGCAGTACTTC.

The chain couples TRBV20-1 to TRBJ2-1; D is possibly TRBD1 (5 bases). The CDR3 sequence is 12 residues long. V lost 1 base, J lost 9 bases, and 10 bases lay in between. Per germline, CDR1 DFQATT and CDR2 SNEGSKA (reference sequence). CDR3 loop: CSARVGLAEQFF. The DNA of the CDR3 is TGCAGTGCTAGAGTGGGGCTGGCTGAGCAGTTCTTC.

This clonotype was observed at least ten times. The chain is built from TRBV6-1 and TRBJ2-1; D gene unclear. The CDR3 is made up of 15 amino acids. V was pared by 5 bases and J by 3 bases, with 14 bases between. CDR1 is MNHNS, CDR2 SASEGT, per germline. The DNA of the CDR3 is TGTGCCAGCAGTCAAATAGTATTAAACTACAATGAGCAGTTCTTC. This translates into CASSQIVLNYNEQFF.

The gene calls are TRBV10-3 and TRBJ2-7; a weak D match, TRBD2 (6 bases). The ends were cut back, 0 bases at V and 7 bases at J, with 10 bases in the middle. This CDR3 has 13 amino acids. CDR1 ENHRY and CDR2 SYGVKD come from the germline V gene. The CDR3 region is CAISESREQEQYF. CDR3 coding DNA: TGTGCCATCAGTGAGTCCCGGGAGCAAGAGCAGTACTTC.

There are many counts of this clonotype. The V and J genes are TRBV7-8 and TRBJ1-5; D is undetermined. This CDR3 is 19 amino acids long. CDR1 and CDR2 (germline): SGHVS, FQNEAQ. V dropped 5 bases and J dropped 1 base, with 24 bases sitting between them. CDR3 nucleotides: TGTGCCAGCAGCAACATTGGACGGGGAGGGTTGTTGAGCAATCAGCCCCAGCATTTT. This sequence encodes CASSNIGRGGLLSNQPQHF.

This clonotype was observed a handful of times. The V gene is TRBV3-1, the J gene TRBJ2-5, with no clear D. The germline V gene encodes CDR1 LGHDT and CDR2 YNNKEL (reference sequence). V was pared by 0 bases and J by 4 bases, with 3 bases between. The CDR3 is 12 amino acids. In DNA, the CDR3 is TGTGCCAGCAGCCAAGACAGAGAGACCCAGTACTTC. This codes for CASSQDRETQYF.

This clonotype was counted a few times. The gene calls are TRBV20-1 and TRBJ1-2; D remains ambiguous. This CDR3 has 13 residues. Trimming shortened V by 0 bases and J by 8 bases, and 13 bases separated the two germline ends. The germline V gene encodes CDR1 DFQATT and CDR2 SNEGSKA (reference sequence). CDR3 sequence (DNA): TGCAGTGCTAGAGATCGGTCAAGCCGCGGCTACACCTTC. Translation gives CSARDRSSRGYTF.